The 30 T cell receptor beta chains below come from one sample, sequenced in a study of blood T cell repertoires in COVID-19 (dated by TCRdb to between 2020 and 2021). Libraries were constructed by the immunoSEQ multiplex PCR assay. Here the immuneACCESS table is served through TCRdb, limited to in-frame sequences with V and J called. Missing clones are a known gap in these copies; in checked studies unresolved V genes cover under half, and the rest lacks a known reason. In all, the sample holds around 170,000 clones, and under 80% of those were seen once. The top ten clonotypes cover less than 3% of the sample. Source material: peripheral blood. These receptors were obtained from a woman aged 80 or over with acute or convalescent COVID-19.

The rearrangement joins TRBV10-3 to TRBJ2-2; 8 nucleotides match TRBD1. Germline CDR1 ENHRY, CDR2 SYGVKD. The CDR3 spans 14 residues. V lost 11 bases, J lost 4 bases, and 9 bases stayed unmatched. CDR3 sequence reads: CAGGTGLSTGELFF. The CDR3 DNA reads TGTGCCGGGGGGACAGGTTTAAGCACCGGGGAGCTGTTTTTT.

The rearrangement uses TRBV24-1 and TRBJ2-1; D may be TRBD2 (5 bases). The CDR3 runs 15 residues. Germline assignment: CDR1 KGHDR and CDR2 SFDVKD. V lost 5 bases to trimming and J lost 7 bases, with 17 bases between them. The CDR3 loop reads CATSAQLEYSNEQFF. In DNA form, the CDR3 reads TGTGCCACCAGTGCCCAACTAGAATACAGTAATGAGCAGTTCTTC.

The genes are TRBV30 and TRBJ2-3; D is perhaps TRBD2 (6 bases). Germline V gives CDR1 GTSNPN, CDR2 SVGIG (reference sequence). This CDR3 spans 14 amino acids. Trimming removed 2 bases from V and 4 bases from J, with 13 bases in between. CDR3 nucleotide sequence: TGTGCCTGGAGTAACGGGGGTTCCCCAGATACGCAGTATTTT. This gives the protein CAWSNGGSPDTQYF.

This chain joins TRBV12-5 and TRBJ2-1; 11 bases fit TRBD2. The CDR3 runs 15 residues. V shed 5 bases, J shed 3 bases, and the junction held 3 bases outside the gene matches. Per germline, CDR1 LGHNT and CDR2 FRNRAP. The CDR3: CASGIGTSGYNEQFF. As DNA, the CDR3 is TGTGCTAGTGGTATCGGGACTAGCGGCTACAATGAGCAGTTCTTC.

V and J are TRBV3-1 (or the pseudogene TRBV3-2) and TRBJ1-2, with 8 bases fitting TRBD1. The J segment lost 10 bases and the V segment lost 4 bases, leaving 5 bases of the junction unmatched. The length of the CDR3 is 12 residues. Germline V gives CDR1 LGHDT, CDR2 YNNKEL (reference sequence). CDR3: CASSREQGDYTF. Written as DNA, the CDR3 is TGTGCCAGCAGCCGTGAACAGGGGGACTACACCTTC.

The chain is built from TRBV18 and TRBJ1-1; D gene ambiguous. V lost 4 bases to trimming and J lost 3 bases, with 12 bases between them. Per germline, CDR1 KGHSH and CDR2 LQKENI. This CDR3 has 14 residues. The CDR3 loop is CASSLSESDTEAFF. The CDR3 nucleotides are TGTGCCAGCTCACTCTCGGAGTCGGACACTGAAGCTTTCTTT.

This sequence joins TRBV12-3 or TRBV12-4 and TRBJ1-2, with 10 bases matching TRBD1. The V segment lost 8 bases and the J segment 8 bases; nucleotides outside the gene matches: 8. CDR3 size: 13 residues. CDR3 region: CASRPGTGDGYTF. As DNA, the CDR3 is TGTGCCAGCCGTCCCGGGACAGGGGACGGCTACACCTTC.

V usage is TRBV27 and J usage is TRBJ2-2, with TRBD2 identical over 12 bases. This CDR3 has 17 amino acids. Germline V lookup: CDR1 MNHEY, CDR2 SMNVEV (reference sequence). V shed 10 bases and J 0 bases; nucleotides not matched to a gene: 9. DNA for the CDR3: TGTGCCACCTCGACTCTAGCGGGAGGGGCGAACACCGGGGAGCTGTTTTTT. Its translation is CATSTLAGGANTGELFF.

The genes are TRBV5-1 and TRBJ2-1; 8 nucleotides agree with TRBD1. The CDR3 covers 14 residues. V gave up 2 bases and J gave up 8 bases; unmatched junction bases: 6. Germline lookup yields CDR1 SGHRS and CDR2 YFSETQ. The CDR3 loop reads CASSFGTGRDEQFF. In nucleotides, the CDR3 is TGCGCCAGCAGCTTTGGGACAGGTCGGGATGAGCAGTTCTTC.

A single count supports this clone. J is TRBJ1-2 and V is TRBV7-2, with D maybe TRBD1 (6 bases). The germline V gene has CDR1 SGHTA and CDR2 FQGNSA. This CDR3 contains 15 residues. V was cut by 3 bases and J by 3 bases, with 14 bases left in between. Here the CDR3 DNA reads TGTGCCAGCAGCTTCGGACTAGGGACACACTATGGCTACACCTTC. Translated, it gives CASSFGLGTHYGYTF.

CDR3 DNA sequence: TGTGCCAGCAGCTCTTCCGGGACAGGGCTTAACACTGAAGCTTTCTTT. Protein sequence: CASSSSGTGLNTEAFF. V is TRBV9 and J is TRBJ1-1, with TRBD1 identical over 9 bases. V lost 4 bases, J lost 2 bases, and 9 bases stayed unmatched. Looked up from germline, CDR1 is SGDLS and CDR2 is YYNGEE. This CDR3 has 16 amino acids.

The J gene is TRBJ1-2, the V gene TRBV3-1 (or the pseudogene TRBV3-2); 12 nucleotides match TRBD1. Germline trimming cut 4 bases from V and 6 bases from J; bases unmatched to any gene: 3. The CDR3 has 14 residues. Germline values: CDR1 LGHDT, CDR2 YNNKEL (reference sequence). CDR3 residues: CASSRGTGGDGYTF. The CDR3, as DNA: TGTGCCAGCAGCCGCGGGACAGGGGGCGATGGCTACACCTTC.

The chain joins TRBV27 to TRBJ2-7; 7 nucleotides align to TRBD2. This CDR3 comprises 14 residues. Per germline, CDR1 MNHEY and CDR2 SMNVEV (reference sequence). V lost 4 bases and J lost 4; bases outside the gene matches: 7. The CDR3 region is CASSSSGTPYEQYF. The CDR3 DNA reads as TGTGCCAGCAGTTCGAGCGGGACTCCTTACGAGCAGTACTTC.

This clone was found a few times. The chain employs TRBV3-1 (or the pseudogene TRBV3-2) and TRBJ1-2; D uncertain. CDR3 size: 15 residues. The germline V and J ends were trimmed by 2 bases and 0 bases, with 10 bases remaining between them. Germline values: CDR1 LGHDT, CDR2 YNNKEL (reference sequence). The CDR3 region has the DNA TGTGCCAGCAGCCAAACAGAAACAGCTAACTATGGCTACACCTTC. Encoded protein: CASSQTETANYGYTF.

The chain combines TRBV7-8 with TRBJ1-1; 9 nucleotides agree with TRBD1. Trimming cost V 7 bases and J 6 bases; bases outside gene matches: 9. The CDR3 is 14 residues long. The germline gives CDR1 SGHVS, CDR2 FQNEAQ. CDR3: CASNQLQGASEAFF. The CDR3 DNA follows: TGTGCCAGCAACCAACTACAGGGGGCATCTGAAGCTTTCTTT. The full variable domain, completed using reference TRBV7-8 and TRBJ1-1, is GAGVSQSPRYKVAKRGQDVALRCDPISGHVSLFWYQQALGQGPEFLTYFQNEAQLDKSGLPSDRFFAERPEGSVSTLKIQRTQQEDSAVYLCASNQLQGASEAFFGQGTRLTVV.

This chain joins TRBV14 and TRBJ1-6, with a weak D call TRBD1 (5 bases). This CDR3 is 15 amino acids long. Germline V gives CDR1 SGHDN, CDR2 FVKESK. Trimming stripped 0 bases from V and 9 bases from J, with 12 bases between. For the CDR3, the DNA is TGTGCCAGCAGCCAAGATAAGGGGCGCGCTTCACCCCTCCACTTT. This codes for CASSQDKGRASPLHF.

The rearrangement links TRBV5-1 to TRBJ2-1, with D possibly being TRBD2 (6 bases). The CDR3 extends over 13 amino acids. CDR1 and CDR2 (germline): SGHRS, YFSETQ. The ends were cut back, 1 base at V and 9 bases at J, with 11 bases in the middle. CDR3 DNA sequence: TGCGCCAGCAGCTTGTCGGGAGTGTCTGAGCAGTTCTTC. This gives the protein CASSLSGVSEQFF.

This clone was observed a handful of times. This chain connects TRBV19 to TRBJ2-5; no definite D call. Trimming stripped 5 bases from V and 3 bases from J, with 7 bases between. The CDR3 sequence is 12 residues long. Per germline, CDR1 LNHDA and CDR2 SQIVND (reference sequence). The CDR3 reads CASSQTKETQYF. CDR3 coding DNA: TGTGCCAGTAGTCAAACAAAAGAGACCCAGTACTTC.

The rearrangement links TRBV4-2 to TRBJ2-6; 9 bases are a match to TRBD1. Unmatched junction bases numbered 7, after V lost 6 bases and J lost 1 base. This CDR3 has 17 amino acids. CDR1 is LGHNA and CDR2 is YNFKEQ in the germline V gene. As DNA, the CDR3 is TGTGCCAGCAGGCCGGGACAGGGATTATCTGGGGCCAACGTCCTGACTTTC. Translating it yields CASRPGQGLSGANVLTF.

The chain uses TRBV3-1 (or the pseudogene TRBV3-2) and TRBJ2-7, with 8 bases lining up with TRBD2. Germline V gives CDR1 LGHDT, CDR2 YNNKEL (reference sequence). The CDR3 runs to 16 residues. V lost 0 bases to trimming and J lost 5 bases; unmatched junction nucleotides: 9. CDR3 nucleotide sequence: TGTGCCAGCAGCCAAGAGGGGCGGGGGGTCCTCCACGAGCAGTACTTC. Translating gives CASSQEGRGVLHEQYF.

The chain couples TRBV27 to TRBJ2-1, with 11 bases matching TRBD2. Germline CDR1 and CDR2: MNHEY and SMNVEV (reference sequence). V lost 10 bases and J lost 4; bases outside the gene matches: 12. The CDR3 length is 16 residues. CDR3 region: CANPGLAELAYNEQFF. CDR3 in DNA: TGTGCCAACCCGGGACTAGCGGAGCTAGCTTACAATGAGCAGTTCTTC.

V and J are TRBV9 and TRBJ2-1; D perhaps matches TRBD2 (6 bases). The ends were cut back, 0 bases at V and 8 bases at J, with 9 bases in the middle. Germline lookup yields CDR1 SGDLS and CDR2 YYNGEE. CDR3 length: 13 residues. The CDR3 DNA is TGTGCCAGCAGCGTAGCTACGGGGGATGAGCAGTTCTTC. This sequence encodes CASSVATGDEQFF.

In the case of this clone: It is unclear where the CDR3 begins or ends on the DNA, so no DNA is shown, and the CDR3 is as TCRdb lists it. The V gene is TRBV27, the J gene TRBJ1-2; the table assigns TRBD1, which was not confirmed against the DNA. CDR1 MNHEY and CDR2 SMNVEV come from the germline V gene (reference sequence). The CDR3 totals 15 residues, both ends included. The CDR3 is CASSSSDRVGYGYTF.

This clone appeared a few times. The chain recombines TRBV11-2 with TRBJ1-5, with TRBD1 matching 8 bases. This CDR3 comprises 15 residues. Germline V gene data show CDR1 as SGHAT and CDR2 as FQNNGV. Trimming removed 0 bases from V and 7 bases from J; junction bases left unmatched: 5. In nucleotides, the CDR3 is TGTGCCAGCAGCTTAGATCAGACAGGGGCCCAGCCCCAGCATTTT. Translated: CASSLDQTGAQPQHF.

The chain recombines TRBV19 with TRBJ1-5; D remains ambiguous. The CDR3 contains 14 residues. CDR1 and CDR2 from the germline V gene are LNHDA and SQIVND (reference sequence). V dropped 3 bases and J dropped 7 bases, with 13 bases sitting between them. CDR3 loop: CASSIRVQGQPQHF. The CDR3 region has the DNA TGTGCCAGTAGTATCCGGGTCCAAGGACAGCCCCAGCATTTT.

This rearrangement joins TRBV6-5 to TRBJ1-2; D unresolved. The germline gives CDR1 MNHEY, CDR2 SVGAGI. Trimming removed 2 bases at V and 8 bases at J, with 6 bases between. This CDR3 comprises 11 residues. The CDR3 coding sequence is TGTGCCAGCAGTTACCTCGAGGGCTACACCTTC. Encoded protein: CASSYLEGYTF.

This clone was seen at least ten times. This chain uses TRBV7-9 with TRBJ1-1, with 8 bases fitting TRBD1. Trimming cost V 8 bases and J 3 bases; bases outside gene matches: 5. The CDR3 loop spans 13 amino acids. Germline CDR1 reads SEHNR; CDR2 reads FQNEAQ (reference sequence). The CDR3 sequence is CASGGQGYTEAFF. For the CDR3, the DNA is TGTGCCAGCGGTGGACAGGGATACACTGAAGCTTTCTTT. The full variable domain, in which reference TRBV7-9 and TRBJ1-1 provide the parts outside the CDR3, is DTGVSQNPRHKITKRGQNVTFRCDPISEHNRLYWYRQTLGQGPEFLTYFQNEAQLEKSRLLSDRFSAERPKGSFSTLEIQRTEQGDSAMYLCASGGQGYTEAFFGQGTRLTVV.

The chain uses TRBV4-3 and TRBJ2-3; weak D call: TRBD1 (7 bases). CDR1 is LGHNA, CDR2 YSLEER, per germline. V was shortened by 5 bases and J by 4 bases, with 19 bases between the two germline ends. The CDR3 runs 16 residues. CDR3: CASSFQGDSGADTQYF. The CDR3 DNA reads TGCGCCAGCAGCTTTCAGGGGGACTCGGGGGCAGATACGCAGTATTTT.

This chain joins TRBV4-3 and TRBJ1-4, with D unresolved. Trimming cost V 2 bases and J 2 bases, with 12 bases left between them. Germline values: CDR1 LGHNA, CDR2 YSLEER. The CDR3 spans 16 residues. The CDR3 loop reads CASSQRTAVTNEKLFF. Here the CDR3 DNA reads TGCGCCAGCAGCCAACGAACAGCCGTGACTAATGAAAAACTGTTTTTT.

Regarding this clone: Additional DNA sequences in this sample encode the identical CDR3. The chain combines TRBV5-1 with TRBJ2-7; 11 bases fit TRBD2. With 0 bases clipped from V and 1 base from J, the junction kept 3 bases outside the gene matches. Germline V lookup: CDR1 SGHRS, CDR2 YFSETQ. The CDR3 spans 16 residues. In DNA, the CDR3 is TGCGCCAGCAGCTTGGGGCTAGCGGGAGGTTCCTACGAGCAGTACTTC. Amino acid sequence: CASSLGLAGGSYEQYF.